This TCR beta chain was documented in a study of T cell responses to AZD1222 COVID-19 vaccine. About the research overall: Second-dose schedules of about 4 or about 12 weeks were combined.

The CDR3 is 14 residues long. V gave up 7 bases and J gave up 6 bases; unmatched junction bases: 11. Germline V lookup: CDR1 SGHNT, CDR2 YYREEE (reference sequence). Study-level results: Without day 14 samples, only post-peak T cell repertoires were studied.

Produced via immunoSEQ multiplex PCR; TCRdb's table is partial and in-frame only. Here the sample spans a few hundred thousand clones, 93% being singletons. Comments on this clone: Its antigen is not identified.

This sequence joins TRBV5-4 and TRBJ2-7, with TRBD1 matching over 9 bases. The specimen was peripheral blood, collected on day 0 of AZD1222 vaccination. The clonotype originates from an adult in good health. The CDR3 spells CASRGSTGGGEQYF. CDR3 DNA: TGTGCCAGCCGAGGGTCGACAGGGGGGGGCGAGCAGTACTTC.